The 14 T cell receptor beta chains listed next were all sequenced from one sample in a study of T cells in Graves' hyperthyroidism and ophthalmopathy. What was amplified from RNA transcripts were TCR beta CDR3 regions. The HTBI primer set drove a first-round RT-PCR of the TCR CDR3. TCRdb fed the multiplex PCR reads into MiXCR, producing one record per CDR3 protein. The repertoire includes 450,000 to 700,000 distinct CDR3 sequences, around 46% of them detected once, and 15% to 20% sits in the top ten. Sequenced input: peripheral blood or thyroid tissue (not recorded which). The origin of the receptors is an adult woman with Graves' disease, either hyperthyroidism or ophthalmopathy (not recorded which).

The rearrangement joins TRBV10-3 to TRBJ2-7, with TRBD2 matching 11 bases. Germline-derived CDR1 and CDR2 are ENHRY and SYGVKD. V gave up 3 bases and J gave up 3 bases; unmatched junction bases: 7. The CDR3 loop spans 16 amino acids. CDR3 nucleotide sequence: TGTGCCATCAGTGATTCGGGACTAGCGGATATCTACGAGCAGTACTTC. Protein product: CAISDSGLADIYEQYF.

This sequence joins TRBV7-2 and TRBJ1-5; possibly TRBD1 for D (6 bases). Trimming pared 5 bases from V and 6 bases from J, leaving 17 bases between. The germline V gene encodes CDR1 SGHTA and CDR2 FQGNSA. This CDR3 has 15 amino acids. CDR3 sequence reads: CASSPDRKRFQPQHF. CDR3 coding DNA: TGTGCCAGCAGCCCAGACAGGAAACGATTTCAGCCCCAGCATTTT.

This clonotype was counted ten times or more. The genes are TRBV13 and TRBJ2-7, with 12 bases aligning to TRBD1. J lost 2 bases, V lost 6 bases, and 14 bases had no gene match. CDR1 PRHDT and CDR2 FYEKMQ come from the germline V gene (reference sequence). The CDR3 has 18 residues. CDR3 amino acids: CASSSSGTGGEFTYEQYF. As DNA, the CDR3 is TGTGCCAGCAGTTCCTCCGGGACAGGGGGCGAATTTACCTACGAGCAGTACTTC.

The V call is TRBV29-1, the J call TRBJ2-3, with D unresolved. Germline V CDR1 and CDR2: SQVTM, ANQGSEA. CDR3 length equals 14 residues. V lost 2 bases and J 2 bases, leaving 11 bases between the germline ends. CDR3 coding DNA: TGCAGCGTTGAACCTCAACTTTTCACAGATACGCAGTATTTT. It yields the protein CSVEPQLFTDTQYF.

CDR3 sequence: CASSYPQRTVEETQHF. For the CDR3, the DNA is TGTGCCAGCAGTTACCCCCAACGGACTGTCGAGGAGACCCAGCATTTT. This chain connects TRBV6-1 to TRBJ1-5; D uncertain. V shed 5 bases and J shed 11 bases, with 25 bases lying between them. CDR1 is MNHNS, CDR2 SASEGT, per germline. This CDR3 comprises 16 residues.

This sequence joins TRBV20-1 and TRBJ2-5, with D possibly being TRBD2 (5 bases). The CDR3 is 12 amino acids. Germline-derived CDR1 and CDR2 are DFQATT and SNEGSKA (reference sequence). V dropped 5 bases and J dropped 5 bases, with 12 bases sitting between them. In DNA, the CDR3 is TGCAGTGCTCCTCATTCGGGGGAGACCCAGTACTTC. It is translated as CSAPHSGETQYF.

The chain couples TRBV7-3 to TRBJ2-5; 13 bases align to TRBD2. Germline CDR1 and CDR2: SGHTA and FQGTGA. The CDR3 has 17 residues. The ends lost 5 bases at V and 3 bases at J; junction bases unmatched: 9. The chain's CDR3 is CASSQMPTSGRKETQYF. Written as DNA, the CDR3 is TGTGCCAGCAGCCAGATGCCGACTAGCGGGAGGAAAGAGACCCAGTACTTC.

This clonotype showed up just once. The CDR3 DNA reads TGCGCCAGCAGCCAAGGCACGCGGTCGGAGACCCAGCATTTT. Its translation is CASSQGTRSETQHF. This chain uses TRBV4-1 with TRBJ1-5; no definite D call. The V end was cut by 1 base, the J end by 11 bases, with 15 bases between. Germline V CDR1 and CDR2: MGHRA, YSYEKL. The CDR3 contains 14 residues.

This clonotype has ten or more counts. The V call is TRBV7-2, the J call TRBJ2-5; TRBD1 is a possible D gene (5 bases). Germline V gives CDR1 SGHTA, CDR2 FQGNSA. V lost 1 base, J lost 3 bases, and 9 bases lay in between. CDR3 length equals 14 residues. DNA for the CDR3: TGTGCCAGCAGCTTAGTTGTAGGGGAAGAGACCCAGTACTTC. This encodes CASSLVVGEETQYF.

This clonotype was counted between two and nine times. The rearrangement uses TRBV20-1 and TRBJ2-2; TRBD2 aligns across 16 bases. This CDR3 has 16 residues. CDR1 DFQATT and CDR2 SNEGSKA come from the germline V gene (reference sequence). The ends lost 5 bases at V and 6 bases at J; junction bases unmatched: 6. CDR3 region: CSASGLAGGYAGELFF. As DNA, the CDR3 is TGCAGTGCTTCGGGACTAGCGGGAGGGTACGCCGGGGAGCTGTTTTTT.

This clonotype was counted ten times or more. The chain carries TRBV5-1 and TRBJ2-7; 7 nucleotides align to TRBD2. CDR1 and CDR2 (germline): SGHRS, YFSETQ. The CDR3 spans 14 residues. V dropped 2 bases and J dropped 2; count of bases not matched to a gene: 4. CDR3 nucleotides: TGCGCCAGCAGCTTACTAGCGCGCACCTACGAGCAGTACTTC. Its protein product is CASSLLARTYEQYF.

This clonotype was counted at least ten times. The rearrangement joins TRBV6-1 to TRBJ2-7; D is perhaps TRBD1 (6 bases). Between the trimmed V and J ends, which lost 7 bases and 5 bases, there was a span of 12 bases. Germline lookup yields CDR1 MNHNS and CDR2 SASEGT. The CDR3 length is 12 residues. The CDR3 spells CASTGVGDEQYF. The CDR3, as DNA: TGTGCCAGCACAGGGGTAGGCGACGAGCAGTACTTC.

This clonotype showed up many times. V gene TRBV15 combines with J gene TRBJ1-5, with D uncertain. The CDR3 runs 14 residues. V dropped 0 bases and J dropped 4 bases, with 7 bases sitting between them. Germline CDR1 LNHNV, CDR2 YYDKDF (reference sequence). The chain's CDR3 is CATSRDLGNQPQHF. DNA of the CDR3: TGTGCCACCAGCAGAGATTTGGGGAATCAGCCCCAGCATTTT.

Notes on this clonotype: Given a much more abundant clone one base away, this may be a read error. CDR3 DNA: TGTGCCAGCAGCCCCGGGAGCGGCAACTCCCACGAGCAGTACTTC. Encoded protein: CASSPGSGNSHEQYF. The J gene is TRBJ2-7, the V gene TRBV7-2; D may be TRBD2 (6 bases). Germline CDR1 SGHTA, CDR2 FQGNSA. This CDR3 is built from 15 residues.